This T cell receptor (beta chain) was recorded in a study of T cell responses to AZD1222 COVID-19 vaccine. V shed 4 bases, J shed 2 bases, and the junction held 12 bases outside the gene matches. CDR3 length equals 16 residues. Germline V gives CDR1 SGHRS, CDR2 YFSETQ. Regarding this clone: As yet, its antigen is unknown.

Regarding the study as a whole: All repertoire sampling was performed exclusively after the peak T cell response. Baseline testing showed seropositivity in only a handful of AZD1222 recipients. Donors were mostly white British, more females; clonal diversity possibly underestimated.

Only in-frame clones appear in the TCRdb table, and some are missing; sequencing was by immunoSEQ multiplex PCR. Among about 69,000 clones, approximately 87% were seen once, and the ten largest hold 20% to 30%. The sample in question was peripheral blood, obtained 28 days after the second AZD1222 dose. This rearrangement joins TRBV5-1 to TRBJ2-7, with 7 bases that match TRBD2. The TCR sequence derives from an adult who received the AZD1222 COVID-19 vaccine. The CDR3 region has the DNA TGCGCCAGCAGCCTAGATCCAGCGGGACTTCCCTACGAGCAGTACTTC. Protein product: CASSLDPAGLPYEQYF.